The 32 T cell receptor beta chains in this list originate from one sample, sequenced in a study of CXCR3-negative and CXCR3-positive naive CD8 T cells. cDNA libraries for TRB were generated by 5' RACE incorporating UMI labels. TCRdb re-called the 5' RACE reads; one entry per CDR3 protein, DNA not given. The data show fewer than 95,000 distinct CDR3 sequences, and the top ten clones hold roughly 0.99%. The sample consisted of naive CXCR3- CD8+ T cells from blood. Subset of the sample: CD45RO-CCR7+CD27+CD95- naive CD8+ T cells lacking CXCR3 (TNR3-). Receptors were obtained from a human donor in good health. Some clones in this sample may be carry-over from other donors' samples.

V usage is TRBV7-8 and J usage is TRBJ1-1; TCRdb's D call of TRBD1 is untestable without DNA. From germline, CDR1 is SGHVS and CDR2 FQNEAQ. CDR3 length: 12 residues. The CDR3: CASSLFRAEAFF. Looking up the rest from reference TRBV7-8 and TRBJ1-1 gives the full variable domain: GAGVSQSPRYKVAKRGQDVALRCDPISGHVSLFWYQQALGQGPEFLTYFQNEAQLDKSGLPSDRFFAERPEGSVSTLKIQRTQQEDSAVYLCASSLFRAEAFFGQGTRLTVV.

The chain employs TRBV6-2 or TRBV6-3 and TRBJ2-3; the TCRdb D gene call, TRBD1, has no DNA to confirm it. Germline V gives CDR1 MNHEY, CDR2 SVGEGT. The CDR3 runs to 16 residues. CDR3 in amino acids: CASRPTRTGGTDTQYF.

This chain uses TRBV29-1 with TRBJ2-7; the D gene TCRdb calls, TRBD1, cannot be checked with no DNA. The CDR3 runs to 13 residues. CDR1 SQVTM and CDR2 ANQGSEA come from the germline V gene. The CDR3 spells CSVEGDSSYEQYF.

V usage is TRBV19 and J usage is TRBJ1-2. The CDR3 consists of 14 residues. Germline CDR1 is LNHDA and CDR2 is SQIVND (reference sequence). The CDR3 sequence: CASTDTPLGYGYTF. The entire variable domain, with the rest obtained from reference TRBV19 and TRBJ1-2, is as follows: DGGITQSPKYLFRKEGQNVTLSCEQNLNHDAMYWYRQDPGQGLRLIYYSQIVNDFQKGDIAEGYSVSREKKESFPLTVTSAQKNPTAFYLCASTDTPLGYGYTFGSGTRLTVV.

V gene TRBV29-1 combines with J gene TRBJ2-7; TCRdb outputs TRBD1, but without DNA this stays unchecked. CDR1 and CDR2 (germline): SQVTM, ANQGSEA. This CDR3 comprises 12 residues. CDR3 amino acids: CSVVGDRYEQYF.

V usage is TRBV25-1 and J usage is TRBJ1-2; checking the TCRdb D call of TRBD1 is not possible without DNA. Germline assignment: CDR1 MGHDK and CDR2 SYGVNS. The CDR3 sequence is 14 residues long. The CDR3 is CASSAPGQGYGYTF.

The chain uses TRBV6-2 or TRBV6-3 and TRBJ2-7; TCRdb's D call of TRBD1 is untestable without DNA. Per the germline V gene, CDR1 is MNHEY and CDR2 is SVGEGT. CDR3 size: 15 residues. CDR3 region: CASCSPDRSNYEQYF.

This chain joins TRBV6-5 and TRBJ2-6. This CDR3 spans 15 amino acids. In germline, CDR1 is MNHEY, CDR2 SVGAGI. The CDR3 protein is CASSYGSSGANVLTF.

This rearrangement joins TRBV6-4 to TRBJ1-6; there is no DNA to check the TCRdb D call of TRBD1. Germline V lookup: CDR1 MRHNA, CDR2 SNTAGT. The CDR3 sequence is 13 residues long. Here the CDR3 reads CASSAGENSPLHF.

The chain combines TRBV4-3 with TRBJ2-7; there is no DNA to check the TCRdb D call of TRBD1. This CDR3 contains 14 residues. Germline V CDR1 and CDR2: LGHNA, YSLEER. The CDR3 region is CASSQERQSYEQYF.

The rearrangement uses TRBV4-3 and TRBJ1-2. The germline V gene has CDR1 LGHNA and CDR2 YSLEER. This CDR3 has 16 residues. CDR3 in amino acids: CASSQDRSEANYGYTF.

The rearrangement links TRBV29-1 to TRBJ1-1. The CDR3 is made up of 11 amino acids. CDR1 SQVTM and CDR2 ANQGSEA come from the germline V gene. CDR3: CSVEHNTEAFF.

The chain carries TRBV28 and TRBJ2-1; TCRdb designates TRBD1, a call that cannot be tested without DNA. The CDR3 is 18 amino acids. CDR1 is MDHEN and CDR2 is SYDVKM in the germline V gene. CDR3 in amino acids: CASSHPGQGARSYNEQFF.

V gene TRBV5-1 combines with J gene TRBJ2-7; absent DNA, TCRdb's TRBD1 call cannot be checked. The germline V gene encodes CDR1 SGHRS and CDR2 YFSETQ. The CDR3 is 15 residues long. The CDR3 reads CASRFGEGQQYEQYF.

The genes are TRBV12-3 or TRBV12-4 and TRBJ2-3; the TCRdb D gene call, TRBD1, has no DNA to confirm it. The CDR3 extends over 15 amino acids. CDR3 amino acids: CASRTGTGSTDTQYF.

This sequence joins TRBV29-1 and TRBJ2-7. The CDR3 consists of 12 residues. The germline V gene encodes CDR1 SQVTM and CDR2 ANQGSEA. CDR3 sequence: CSVGQGAYEQYF.

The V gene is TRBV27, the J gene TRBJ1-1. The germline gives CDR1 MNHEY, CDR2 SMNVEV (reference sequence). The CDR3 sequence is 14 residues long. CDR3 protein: CASSSRSMNTEAFF.

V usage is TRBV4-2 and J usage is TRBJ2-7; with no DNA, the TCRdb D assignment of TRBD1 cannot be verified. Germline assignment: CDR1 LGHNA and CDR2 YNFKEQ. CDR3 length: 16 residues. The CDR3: CASSQINRDRVYEQYF.

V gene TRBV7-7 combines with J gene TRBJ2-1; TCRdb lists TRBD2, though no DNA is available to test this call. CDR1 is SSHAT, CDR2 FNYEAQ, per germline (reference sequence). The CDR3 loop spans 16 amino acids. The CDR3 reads CASSPRLAGGNNEQFF.

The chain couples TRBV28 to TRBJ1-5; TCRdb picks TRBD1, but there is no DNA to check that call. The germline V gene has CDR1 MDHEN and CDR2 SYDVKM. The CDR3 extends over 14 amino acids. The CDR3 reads CASSADRPNQPQHF.

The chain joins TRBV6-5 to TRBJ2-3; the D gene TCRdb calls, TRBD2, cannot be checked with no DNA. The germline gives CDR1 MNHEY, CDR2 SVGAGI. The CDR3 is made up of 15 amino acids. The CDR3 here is CASRVAGGVTDTQYF.

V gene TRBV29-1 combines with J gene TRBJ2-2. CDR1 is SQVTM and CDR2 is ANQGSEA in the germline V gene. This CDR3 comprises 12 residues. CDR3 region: CSVVSGAGELFF.

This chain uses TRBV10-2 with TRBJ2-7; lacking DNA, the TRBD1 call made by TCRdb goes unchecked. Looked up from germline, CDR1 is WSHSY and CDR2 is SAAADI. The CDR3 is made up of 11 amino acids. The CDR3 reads CASGGPYEQYF.

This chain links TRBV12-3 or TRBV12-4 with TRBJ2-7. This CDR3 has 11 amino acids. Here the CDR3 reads CASSLALEQYF.

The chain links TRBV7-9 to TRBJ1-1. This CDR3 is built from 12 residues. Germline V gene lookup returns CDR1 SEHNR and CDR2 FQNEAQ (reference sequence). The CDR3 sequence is CASSLDNTEAFF.

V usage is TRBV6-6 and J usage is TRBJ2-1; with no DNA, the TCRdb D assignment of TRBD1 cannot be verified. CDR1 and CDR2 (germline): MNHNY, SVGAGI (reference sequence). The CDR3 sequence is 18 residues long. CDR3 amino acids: CASSYSYNRDLNDNEQFF.

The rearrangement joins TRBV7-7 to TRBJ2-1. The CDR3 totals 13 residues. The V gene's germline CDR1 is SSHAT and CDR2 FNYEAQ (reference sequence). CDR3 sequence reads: CASSLGVLDEQFF.

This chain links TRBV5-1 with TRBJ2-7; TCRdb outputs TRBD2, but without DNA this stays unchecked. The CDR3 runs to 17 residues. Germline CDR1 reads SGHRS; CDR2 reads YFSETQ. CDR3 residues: CASSLDASGTSSYEQYF.

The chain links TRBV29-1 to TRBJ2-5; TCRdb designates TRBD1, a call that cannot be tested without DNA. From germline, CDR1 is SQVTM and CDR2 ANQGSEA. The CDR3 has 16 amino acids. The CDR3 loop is CSVDGWTGGDLETQYF.

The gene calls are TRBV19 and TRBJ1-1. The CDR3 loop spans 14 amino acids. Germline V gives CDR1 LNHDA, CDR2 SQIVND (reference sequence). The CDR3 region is CASSIETWNTEAFF.

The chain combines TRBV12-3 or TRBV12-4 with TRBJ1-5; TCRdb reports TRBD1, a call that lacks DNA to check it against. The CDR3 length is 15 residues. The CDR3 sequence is CASSLGRSSNQPQHF.

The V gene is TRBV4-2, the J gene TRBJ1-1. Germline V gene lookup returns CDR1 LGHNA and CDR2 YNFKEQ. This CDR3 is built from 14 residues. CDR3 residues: CASSQDSIKAEAFF.